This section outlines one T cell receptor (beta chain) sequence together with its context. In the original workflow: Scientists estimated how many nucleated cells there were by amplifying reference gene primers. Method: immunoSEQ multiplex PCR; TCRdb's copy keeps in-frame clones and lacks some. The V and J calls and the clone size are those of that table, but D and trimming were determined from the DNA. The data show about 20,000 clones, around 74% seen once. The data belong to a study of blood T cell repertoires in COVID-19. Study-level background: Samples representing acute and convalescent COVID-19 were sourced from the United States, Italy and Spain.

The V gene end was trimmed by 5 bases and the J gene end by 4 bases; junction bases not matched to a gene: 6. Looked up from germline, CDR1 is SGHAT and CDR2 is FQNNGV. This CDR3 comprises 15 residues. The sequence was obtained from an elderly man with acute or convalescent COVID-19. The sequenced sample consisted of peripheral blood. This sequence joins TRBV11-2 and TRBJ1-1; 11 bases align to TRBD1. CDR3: CASSISGTGGTEAFF. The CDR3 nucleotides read TGTGCCAGCAGCATCTCCGGGACAGGGGGCACTGAAGCTTTCTTT.